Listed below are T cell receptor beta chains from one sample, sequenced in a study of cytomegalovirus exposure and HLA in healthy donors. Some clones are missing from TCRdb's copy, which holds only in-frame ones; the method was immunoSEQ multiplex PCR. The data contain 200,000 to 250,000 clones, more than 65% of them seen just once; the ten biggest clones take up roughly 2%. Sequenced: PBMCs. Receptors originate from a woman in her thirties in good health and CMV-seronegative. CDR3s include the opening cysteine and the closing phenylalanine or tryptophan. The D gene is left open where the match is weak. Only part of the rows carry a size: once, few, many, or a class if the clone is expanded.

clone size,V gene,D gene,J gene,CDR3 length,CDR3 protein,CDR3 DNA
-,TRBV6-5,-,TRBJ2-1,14,CASSYTVPSNEQFF,TGTGCCAGCAGTTACACGGTCCCTAGTAATGAGCAGTTCTTC
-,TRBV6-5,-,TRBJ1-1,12,CASRRQNTEAFF,TGTGCCAGCAGAAGACAGAACACTGAAGCTTTCTTT
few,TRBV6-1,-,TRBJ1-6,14,CASQGQGWNSPLHF,TGTGCCAGCCAGGGACAAGGGTGGAATTCACCCCTCCACTTT
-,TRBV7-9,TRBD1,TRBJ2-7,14,CASSLSRDSYEQYF,TGTGCCAGCAGCTTAAGCCGGGACAGCTACGAGCAGTACTTC
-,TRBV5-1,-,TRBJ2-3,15,CASSLEGASTDTQYF,TGCGCCAGCAGCTTGGAAGGGGCTAGCACAGATACGCAGTATTTT
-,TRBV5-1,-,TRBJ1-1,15,CASSLLGAGDTEAFF,TGCGCCAGCAGCCTTCTGGGGGCGGGGGATACTGAAGCTTTCTTT
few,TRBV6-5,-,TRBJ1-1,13,CASSEGGAVAAFF,TGTGCCAGCAGTGAAGGCGGGGCGGTAGCAGCTTTCTTT
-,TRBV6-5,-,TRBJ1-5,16,CASSYSRDTIGQPQHF,TGTGCCAGCAGTTACTCCCGGGACACTATAGGTCAGCCCCAGCATTTT
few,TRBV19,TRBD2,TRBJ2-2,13,CASRTSVAGELFF,TGTGCCAGTCGAACTAGCGTCGCCGGGGAGCTGTTTTTT
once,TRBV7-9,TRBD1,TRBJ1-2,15,CASSFLSTGAYGYTF,TGTGCCAGCAGCTTCCTTAGCACAGGGGCCTATGGCTACACCTTC
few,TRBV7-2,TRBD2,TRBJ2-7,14,CASRPGGREYEQYF,TGTGCCAGCAGACCGGGAGGGAGGGAATACGAGCAGTACTTC
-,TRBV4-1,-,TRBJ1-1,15,CASSQTPSVNTEAFF,TGCGCCAGCAGCCAAACCCCGAGTGTGAACACTGAAGCTTTCTTT
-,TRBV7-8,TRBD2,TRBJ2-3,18,CASSFIRGLAGALDTQYF,TGTGCCAGCAGCTTTATTCGAGGACTAGCGGGGGCCCTAGATACGCAGTATTTT
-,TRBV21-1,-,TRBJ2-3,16,CASSNSGGRRTDTQYF,TGTGCCAGCAGCAACTCGGGAGGGAGGAGAACAGATACGCAGTATTTT
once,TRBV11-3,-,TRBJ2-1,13,CASSRGGGHEQFF,TGTGCCAGCAGCCGCGGCGGGGGCCATGAGCAGTTCTTC
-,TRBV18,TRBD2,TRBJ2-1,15,CASSPLASGGDEQFF,TGTGCCAGCTCACCACTGGCTAGCGGGGGGGATGAGCAGTTCTTC
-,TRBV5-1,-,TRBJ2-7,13,CASSLVLAGEQYF,TGCGCCAGCAGCTTGGTTTTAGCTGGCGAGCAGTACTTC
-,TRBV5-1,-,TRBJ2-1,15,CASSLAVSSYNEQFF,TGCGCCAGCAGCTTGGCGGTTAGCTCCTACAATGAGCAGTTCTTC
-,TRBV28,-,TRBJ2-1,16,CASSSRGVVSYNEQFF,TGTGCCAGCAGTTCACGCGGGGTAGTGTCCTACAATGAGCAGTTCTTC
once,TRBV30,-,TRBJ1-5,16,CAGGFNGGLSDQPQHF,TGTGCCGGGGGATTCAACGGGGGACTTTCCGATCAGCCCCAGCATTTT
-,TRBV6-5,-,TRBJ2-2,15,CASSKLGGNTGELFF,TGTGCCAGCAGTAAACTGGGGGGGAACACCGGGGAGCTGTTTTTT
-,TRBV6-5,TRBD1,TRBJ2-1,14,CASRKDREEEAQFF,TGTGCCAGCAGAAAGGACAGGGAAGAGGAGGCCCAGTTCTTC
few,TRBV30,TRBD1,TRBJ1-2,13,CAWSVQGALGYTF,TGTGCCTGGAGTGTACAGGGGGCCTTAGGCTACACCTTC
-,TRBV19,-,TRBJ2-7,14,CASSDAPGSGEQYF,TGTGCCAGTAGTGACGCACCCGGGAGTGGCGAGCAGTACTTC
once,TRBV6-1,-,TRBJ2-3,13,CATERVPPDTQYF,TGTGCCACCGAACGGGTGCCCCCAGATACGCAGTATTTT
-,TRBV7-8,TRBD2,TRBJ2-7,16,CASSPGLAESSYEQYF,TGTGCCAGCAGCCCGGGACTAGCGGAGAGCTCCTACGAGCAGTACTTC
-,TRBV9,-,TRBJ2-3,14,CASSVDGGTDTQYF,TGTGCCAGCAGCGTAGACGGGGGCACAGATACGCAGTATTTT